This is a list of T cell receptor beta chains from one sample in a study of Tregs in tolerant kidney transplant recipients. Profiling relied on immunoSEQ multiplex PCR, and the TCRdb table lists in-frame clones only, not all of them. The sample shows 92,000 or so clones, around nine tenths of them seen only once. Sequencing was carried out using CD8+ T cells from blood. These receptors all come from a human donor in good health. Each CDR3 is given with its conserved first and last residue. The order of the fields is V gene, clone size, J gene, D gene, CDR3 protein, CDR3 DNA. The D gene is left open where the match is weak. Only some rows state a clone size, as once, few, many or a class for expanded clones.

v_call: TRBV27; clone_size: NA; j_call: TRBJ2-3; d_call: NA; cdr3_aa: CASSSYGGISTDTQYF; cdr3_nt: TGTGCCAGCAGTTCTTACGGGGGTATCAGCACAGATACGCAGTATTTT
v_call: TRBV11-2; clone_size: NA; j_call: TRBJ2-5; d_call: NA; cdr3_aa: CASSSLSPAGQQETQYF; cdr3_nt: TGTGCCAGCAGCTCACTATCCCCCGCGGGACAGCAAGAGACCCAGTACTTC
v_call: TRBV7-9; clone_size: NA; j_call: TRBJ2-7; d_call: TRBD1; cdr3_aa: CASSHRDRSYEQYF; cdr3_nt: TGTGCCAGCAGCCACCGGGACAGATCCTACGAGCAGTACTTC
v_call: TRBV6-4; clone_size: NA; j_call: TRBJ2-3; d_call: NA; cdr3_aa: CASSDSGQTTTDTQYF; cdr3_nt: TGTGCCAGCAGTGACTCTGGTCAGACGACCACAGATACGCAGTATTTT
v_call: TRBV7-2; clone_size: NA; j_call: TRBJ2-3; d_call: TRBD2; cdr3_aa: CASSLVLAGVSDTQYF; cdr3_nt: TGTGCCAGCAGCTTAGTACTAGCGGGAGTGTCAGATACGCAGTATTTT
v_call: TRBV6-1; clone_size: once; j_call: TRBJ1-4; d_call: NA; cdr3_aa: CASSERRTNEKLFF; cdr3_nt: TGTGCCAGCAGTGAACGGAGAACTAATGAAAAACTGTTTTTT
v_call: TRBV6-5; clone_size: NA; j_call: TRBJ2-7; d_call: NA; cdr3_aa: CASSYRSTYEQYF; cdr3_nt: TGTGCCAGCAGTTACCGGTCCACCTACGAGCAGTACTTC
v_call: TRBV15; clone_size: NA; j_call: TRBJ1-1; d_call: NA; cdr3_aa: CATSRLLLGTVGTEAFF; cdr3_nt: TGTGCCACCAGCAGATTACTCCTCGGGACGGTGGGAACTGAAGCTTTCTTT
v_call: TRBV5-1; clone_size: NA; j_call: TRBJ2-5; d_call: TRBD1; cdr3_aa: CASSPQGAQETQYF; cdr3_nt: TGCGCCAGCAGCCCACAGGGGGCCCAAGAGACCCAGTACTTC
v_call: TRBV5-4; clone_size: once; j_call: TRBJ2-3; d_call: TRBD2; cdr3_aa: CASSWAQGREFTDTQYF; cdr3_nt: TGTGCCAGCAGCTGGGCCCAAGGGCGGGAGTTCACAGATACGCAGTATTTT
v_call: TRBV29-1; clone_size: NA; j_call: TRBJ1-2; d_call: TRBD1; cdr3_aa: CSVEETGPGYTF; cdr3_nt: TGCAGCGTTGAGGAGACAGGGCCTGGCTACACCTTC
v_call: TRBV27; clone_size: NA; j_call: TRBJ1-2; d_call: NA; cdr3_aa: CASSLGMGYGYTF; cdr3_nt: TGTGCCAGCAGTTTAGGTATGGGCTATGGCTACACCTTC
v_call: TRBV9; clone_size: NA; j_call: TRBJ2-2; d_call: TRBD1; cdr3_aa: CASSARTGATGELFF; cdr3_nt: TGTGCCAGCAGCGCCCGGACAGGGGCCACCGGGGAGCTGTTTTTT
v_call: TRBV7-9; clone_size: NA; j_call: TRBJ2-2; d_call: NA; cdr3_aa: CASRPPGELFF; cdr3_nt: TGTGCCAGCAGACCACCCGGGGAGCTGTTTTTT
v_call: TRBV7-9; clone_size: NA; j_call: TRBJ2-3; d_call: TRBD1; cdr3_aa: CASSRTGGAQYF; cdr3_nt: TGTGCCAGCAGCCGGACAGGGGGAGCGCAGTATTTT
v_call: TRBV9; clone_size: NA; j_call: TRBJ2-3; d_call: NA; cdr3_aa: CASSPVMDTQYF; cdr3_nt: TGTGCCAGCAGCCCCGTAATGGATACGCAGTATTTT